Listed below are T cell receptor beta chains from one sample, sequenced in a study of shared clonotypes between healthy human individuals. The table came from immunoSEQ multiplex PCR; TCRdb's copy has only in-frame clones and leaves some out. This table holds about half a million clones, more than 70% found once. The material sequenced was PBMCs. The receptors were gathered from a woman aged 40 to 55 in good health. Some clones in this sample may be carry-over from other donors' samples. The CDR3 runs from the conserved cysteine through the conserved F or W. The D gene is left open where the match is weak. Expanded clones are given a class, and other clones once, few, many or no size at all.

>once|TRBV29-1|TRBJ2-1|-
TGCAGCGTCCTTCTGAATGAGCAGTTCTTC
CSVLLNEQFF
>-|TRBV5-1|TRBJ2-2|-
TGCGCCAGCAATCCGACTGGGACACATACGAACACCGGGGAGCTGTTTTTT
CASNPTGTHTNTGELFF
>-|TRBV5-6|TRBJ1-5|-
TGTGCCAGCAGCTTGGGTGCCCAACTACAGCCCCAGCATTTT
CASSLGAQLQPQHF
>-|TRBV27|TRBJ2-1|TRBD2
TGTGCCAGCAGTCCCCGGGTAGCGGGGACCTCCTACAATGAGCAGTTCTTC
CASSPRVAGTSYNEQFF
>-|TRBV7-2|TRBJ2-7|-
TGTGCCAGCAGCCTGACAGCTCCCGAGCAGTACTTC
CASSLTAPEQYF
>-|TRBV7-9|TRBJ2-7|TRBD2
TGTGCCAGCAGCCAAGGACTAGGTCCCTACGAGCAGTACTTC
CASSQGLGPYEQYF
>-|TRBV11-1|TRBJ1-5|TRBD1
TGTGCCAGCAGCCAGTCGACAGGGTCGGGTCAGCCCCAGCATTTT
CASSQSTGSGQPQHF
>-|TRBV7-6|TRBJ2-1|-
TGTGCCAGCAGCCCGAATATACAGGGTAATGAGCAGTTCTTC
CASSPNIQGNEQFF
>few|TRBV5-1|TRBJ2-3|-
TGCGCCAGCAGCTTGGGGCTAGGCGCGGCAGATACGCAGTATTTT
CASSLGLGAADTQYF
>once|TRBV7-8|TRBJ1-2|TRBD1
TGTGCCAGCAGTCTAGGGACAGGGAACTATGGCTACACCTTC
CASSLGTGNYGYTF
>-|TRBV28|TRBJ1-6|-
TGTGCCAGCAGTTTAGGGCAGGGTAGTTCACCCCTCCACTTT
CASSLGQGSSPLHF
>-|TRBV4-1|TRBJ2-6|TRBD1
TGCGCCAGCAGCCCGACAGGGACCCCCATCTCCGGGGCCAACGTCCTGACTTTC
CASSPTGTPISGANVLTF
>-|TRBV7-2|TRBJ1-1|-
TGTGCCAGCACTACATTTGCGGGAAACACTGAAGCTTTCTTT
CASTTFAGNTEAFF
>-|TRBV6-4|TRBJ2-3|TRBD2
TGTGCCAGCAGTGACTCGGGGGCGGGAGGAGATACGCAGTATTTT
CASSDSGAGGDTQYF
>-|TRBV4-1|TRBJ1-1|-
TGCGCCAGCAGCCAAGTACGCAGGAACACTGAAGCTTTCTTT
CASSQVRRNTEAFF
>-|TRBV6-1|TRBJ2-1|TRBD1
TGTGCCAGCAGCCGGGACAGCTCCTACAATGAGCAGTTCTTC
CASSRDSSYNEQFF
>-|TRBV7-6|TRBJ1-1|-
TGTGCCAGCAGCTTCTCCCCGAACACTGAAGCTTTCTTT
CASSFSPNTEAFF
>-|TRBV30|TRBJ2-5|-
TGTGCCTGGAGTGAAGGAGGCAGTCAAGAGACCCAGTACTTC
CAWSEGGSQETQYF
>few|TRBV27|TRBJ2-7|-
TGTGCCAGCAGTTTTCGTCCCAGCTACGAGCAGTACTTC
CASSFRPSYEQYF
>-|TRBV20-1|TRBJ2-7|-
TGCAGTGCGGGCGATTCCTACGAGCAGTACTTC
CSAGDSYEQYF
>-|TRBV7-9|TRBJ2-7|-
TGTGCCAGCAGCTTAGGTCCCAACGAGCAGTACTTC
CASSLGPNEQYF
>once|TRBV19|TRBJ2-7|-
TGTGCCAGTAGTAGGGTCGAATCCTACGAGCAGTACTTC
CASSRVESYEQYF
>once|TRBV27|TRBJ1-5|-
TGTGCCAGCAGTCCACTACCCTTGGGCAGCAATCAGCCCCAGCATTTT
CASSPLPLGSNQPQHF
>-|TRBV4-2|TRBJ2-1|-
TGTGCCAGCAGCCCACCGGGACTCTCTTCTGACAATGAGCAGTTCTTC
CASSPPGLSSDNEQFF
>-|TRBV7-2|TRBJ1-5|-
TGTGCCAGCAGCTCAAATAGCAATCAGCCCCAGCATTTT
CASSSNSNQPQHF
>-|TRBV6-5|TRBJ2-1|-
TGTGCCAGCAGTAGAGTCGGTGAGCAGTTCTTC
CASSRVGEQFF
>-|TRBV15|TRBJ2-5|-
TGTGCCACCAGCAGACCCGGGGTGGCGCCGGAGACCCAGTACTTC
CATSRPGVAPETQYF
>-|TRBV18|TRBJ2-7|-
TGTGCCAGCTCACCACCGGTCGGCTACGAGCAGTACTTC
CASSPPVGYEQYF
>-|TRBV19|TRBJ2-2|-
TGTGCCAGTAGCGGGGGCCGGAACACCGGGGAGCTGTTTTTT
CASSGGRNTGELFF
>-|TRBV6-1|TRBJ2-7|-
TGTGCCAGCTCCGACAGAACCTACGAGCAGTACTTC
CASSDRTYEQYF
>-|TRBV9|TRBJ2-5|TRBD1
TGTGCCAGCAGCGTCGGAGGCCTCAGGGGGCACCCATCCCAAGAGACCCAGTACTTC
CASSVGGLRGHPSQETQYF
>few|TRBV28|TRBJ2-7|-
TGTGCCAGCGAAGGCGACGTCGTATCCTACGAGCAGTACTTC
CASEGDVVSYEQYF
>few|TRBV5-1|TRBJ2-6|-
TGCGCCAGCAGCTTGACCACCACAGGGTTCGGGGCCAACGTCCTGACTTTC
CASSLTTTGFGANVLTF
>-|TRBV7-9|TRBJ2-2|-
TGTGCCAGCAGCTTAGGCGAGTACGGGGAGCTGTTTTTT
CASSLGEYGELFF
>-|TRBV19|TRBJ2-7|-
TGTGCCAGTAGTATGGACCCGCCCTACGAGCAGTACTTC
CASSMDPPYEQYF
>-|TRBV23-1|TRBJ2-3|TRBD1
TGCGCCAGCAGTCAATCGGGGGTTATTGGCGAGAGGGGGCCGCGCGACAACCACTGGGATACGCAGTATTTT
CASSQSGVIGERGPRDNHWDTQYF
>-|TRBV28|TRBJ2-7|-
TGTGCCAGCAGTTTAGAAGGAAACGAGCAGTACTTC
CASSLEGNEQYF
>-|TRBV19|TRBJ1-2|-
TGTGCCAGTTATGACAGGTACTACTATGGCTACACCTTC
CASYDRYYYGYTF
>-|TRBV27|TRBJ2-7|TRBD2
TGTGCCAGCAGTTTCGGACTAGCGGGAGTTCCTGTCCCATCCTACGAGCAGTACTTC
CASSFGLAGVPVPSYEQYF
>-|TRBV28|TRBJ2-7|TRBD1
TGTGCCAGCAGTTTTAGGGACAGGTTATCCTACGAGCAGTACTTC
CASSFRDRLSYEQYF
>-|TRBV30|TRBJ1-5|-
TGTGCCTGGAGTGGCAGGTCTATGGAGCCCCAGCATTTT
CAWSGRSMEPQHF